By share, the clone carrying this TCR beta chain ranks as medium-sized. Its antigen is undetermined. The CDR3 loop spans 12 amino acids. CDR1 is SQVTM, CDR2 ANQGSEA, per germline. Losses at the gene ends were 2 bases for V and 7 bases for J; bases not matched to a gene: 1. TCRdb analysed the 5' RACE reads with MiXCR anew, one entry per CDR3 protein. Of over 5,500 distinct CDR3 sequences listed, around 9.1% are singletons. This entry belongs to a study of spatial heterogeneity in lung cancer. Across the study: Alpha-chain detections were consistently fewer than beta-chain detections among the sequences. Every unique TCR and UMI combination, on average, appeared more than ten times in raw reads. General observations from the study: Beta chains had roughly 13% coverage of tumor T cells, and alpha chains had 7% to 8%. Tracking of tumor mutation counts was seen in expanded intratumoral alpha and beta TCR counts.

As for time point: sample taken at primary tumor resection. Researchers sequenced whole RNA taken from tumor, nontumor lung or frozen PBMC without sorting. The TCR originated in a female donor with early-stage non-small cell lung cancer. J is TRBJ2-4 and V is TRBV29-1, with 8 bases fitting TRBD1. The starting material was lung tumor tissue, obtained at surgery. CDR3 in amino acids: CSVERTGNIQYF. CDR3 sequence (DNA): TGCAGCGTTGAAAGGACAGGGAACATTCAGTACTTC.